This TCR beta chain was found in a study of shared T cell receptors in the human thymus. Looked up from germline, CDR1 is LGHNA and CDR2 is YSLEER. The CDR3 loop spans 15 amino acids. The V end lost 4 bases, the J end lost 0 bases, and 13 bases lay between the germline ends. Generated by immunoSEQ multiplex PCR, the TCRdb table keeps only in-frame clones and is missing some. The table records roughly 660,000 clones, 70% to 90% of them present only once. The same specimen was also included in a second study, on human thymus T cells. That report notes: Corrective heart surgery yielded the resections from which the thymus tissue came. Repertoires sampled from thymus and blood appeared biased in V and J gene usage. Related reports documented highly overlapping thymic repertoires among unrelated individuals.

J is TRBJ2-7 and V is TRBV4-3; possible D gene TRBD2, 5 bases. This receptor was obtained from a boy in the first two years of life with a congenital heart defect. The sample consisted of thymocytes. The CDR3 here is CASSRGPESSYEQYF. The CDR3 bases are TGCGCCAGCAGCCGAGGGCCAGAGAGCTCCTACGAGCAGTACTTC.